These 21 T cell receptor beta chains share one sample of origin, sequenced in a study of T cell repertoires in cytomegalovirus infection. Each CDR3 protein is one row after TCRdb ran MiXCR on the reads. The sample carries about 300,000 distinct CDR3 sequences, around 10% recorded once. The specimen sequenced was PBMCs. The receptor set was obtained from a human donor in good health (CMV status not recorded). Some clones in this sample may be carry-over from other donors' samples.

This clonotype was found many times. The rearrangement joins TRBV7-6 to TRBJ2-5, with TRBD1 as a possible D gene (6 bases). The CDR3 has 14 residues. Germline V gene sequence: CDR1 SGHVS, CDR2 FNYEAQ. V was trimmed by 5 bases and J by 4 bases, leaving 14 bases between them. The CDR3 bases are TGTGCCAGCAGCGATCGACAGGAAGGAGAGACCCAGTACTTC. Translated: CASSDRQEGETQYF.

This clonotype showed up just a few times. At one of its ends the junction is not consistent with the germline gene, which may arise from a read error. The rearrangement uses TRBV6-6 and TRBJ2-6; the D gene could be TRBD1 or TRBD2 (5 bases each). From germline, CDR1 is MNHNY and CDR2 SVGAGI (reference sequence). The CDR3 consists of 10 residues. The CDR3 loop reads CASSTPGASF. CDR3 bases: TGTGCCAGCAGCACCCCCGGGGCTTCTTTC.

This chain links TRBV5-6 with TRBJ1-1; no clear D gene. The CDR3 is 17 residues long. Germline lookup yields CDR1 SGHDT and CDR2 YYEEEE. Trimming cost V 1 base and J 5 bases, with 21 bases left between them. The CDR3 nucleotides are TGTGCCAGCAGCTTGCGGAGCCACGGGTTAAGCGGGACTGAAGCTTTCTTT. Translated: CASSLRSHGLSGTEAFF.

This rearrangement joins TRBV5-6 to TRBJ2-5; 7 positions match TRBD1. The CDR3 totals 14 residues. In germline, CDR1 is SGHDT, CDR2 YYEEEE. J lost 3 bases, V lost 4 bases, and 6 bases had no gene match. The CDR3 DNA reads TGTGCCAGCAGCCCCGGGACAGAAGAAGAGACCCAGTACTTC. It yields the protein CASSPGTEEETQYF.

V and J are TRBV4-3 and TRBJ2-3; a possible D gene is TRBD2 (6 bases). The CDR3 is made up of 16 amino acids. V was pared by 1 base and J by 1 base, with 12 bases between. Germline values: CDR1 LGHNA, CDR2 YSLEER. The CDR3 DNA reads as TGCGCCAGCAGCCAAGCCCCTAGCGAGGGCACAGATACGCAGTATTTT. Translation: CASSQAPSEGTDTQYF.

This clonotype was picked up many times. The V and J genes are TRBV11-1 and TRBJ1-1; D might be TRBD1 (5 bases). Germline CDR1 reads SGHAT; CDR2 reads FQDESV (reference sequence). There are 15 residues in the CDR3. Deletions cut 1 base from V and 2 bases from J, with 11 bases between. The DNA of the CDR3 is TGTGCCAGCAGCTTAGGGGACGAAAGAAACACTGAAGCTTTCTTT. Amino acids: CASSLGDERNTEAFF.

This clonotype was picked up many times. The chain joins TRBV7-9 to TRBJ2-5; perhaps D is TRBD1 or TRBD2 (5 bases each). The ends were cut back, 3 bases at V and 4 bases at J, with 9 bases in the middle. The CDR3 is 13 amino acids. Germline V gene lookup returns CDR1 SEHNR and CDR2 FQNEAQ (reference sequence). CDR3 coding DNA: TGTGCCAGCAGCTTTGGGGACGGAGAGACCCAGTACTTC. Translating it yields CASSFGDGETQYF.

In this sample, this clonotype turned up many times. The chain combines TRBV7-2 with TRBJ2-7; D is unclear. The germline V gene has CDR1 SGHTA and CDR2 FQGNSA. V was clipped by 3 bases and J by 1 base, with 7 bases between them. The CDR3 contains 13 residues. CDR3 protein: CASSLQASYEQYV. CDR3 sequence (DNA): TGTGCCAGCAGCTTGCAAGCTTCCTACGAGCAGTACGTC.

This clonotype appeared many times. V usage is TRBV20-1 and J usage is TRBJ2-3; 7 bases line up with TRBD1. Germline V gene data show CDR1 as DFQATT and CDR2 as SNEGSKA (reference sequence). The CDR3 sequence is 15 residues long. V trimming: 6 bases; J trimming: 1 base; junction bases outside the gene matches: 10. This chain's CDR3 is CSAQQGSLGTDTQYF. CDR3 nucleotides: TGCAGTGCACAACAGGGGTCGTTGGGCACAGATACGCAGTATTTT.

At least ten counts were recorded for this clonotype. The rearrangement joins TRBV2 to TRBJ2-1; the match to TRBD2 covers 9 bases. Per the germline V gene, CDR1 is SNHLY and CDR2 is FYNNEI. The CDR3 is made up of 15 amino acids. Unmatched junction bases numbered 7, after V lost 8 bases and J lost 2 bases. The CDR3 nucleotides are TGTGCCAGCCGGACAAGCGGGGGGCCCTACAATGAGCAGTTCTTC. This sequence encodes CASRTSGGPYNEQFF.

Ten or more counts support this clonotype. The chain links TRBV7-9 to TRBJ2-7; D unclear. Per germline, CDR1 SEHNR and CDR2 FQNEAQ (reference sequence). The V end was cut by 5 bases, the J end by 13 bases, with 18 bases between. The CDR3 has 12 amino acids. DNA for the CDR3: TGTGCCAGCAGCGACGGCATGGGGTTCCTCTACGTC. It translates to CASSDGMGFLYV.

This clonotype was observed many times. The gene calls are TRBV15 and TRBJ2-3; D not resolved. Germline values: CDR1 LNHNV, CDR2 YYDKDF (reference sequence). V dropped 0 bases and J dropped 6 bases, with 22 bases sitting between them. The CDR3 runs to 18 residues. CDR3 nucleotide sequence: TGTGCCACCAGCAGAGACCTAGGTTCAGGCCTAACACAGGATACGCAGTATTTT. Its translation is CATSRDLGSGLTQDTQYF.

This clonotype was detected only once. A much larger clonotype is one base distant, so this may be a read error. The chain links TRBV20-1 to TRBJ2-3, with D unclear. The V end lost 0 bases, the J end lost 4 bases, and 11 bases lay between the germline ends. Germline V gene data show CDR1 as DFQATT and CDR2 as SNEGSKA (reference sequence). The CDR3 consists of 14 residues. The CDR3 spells CSARDTQRADTQYF. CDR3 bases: TGCAGTGCTAGAGATACCCAGAGAGCAGATACGCAGTATTTT.

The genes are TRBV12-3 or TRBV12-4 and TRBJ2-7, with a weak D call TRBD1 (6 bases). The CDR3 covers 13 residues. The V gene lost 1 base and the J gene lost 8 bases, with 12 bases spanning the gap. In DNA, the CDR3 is TGTGCCAGCAGTTTAGACAGGGATGGTAAGCAGTACGTC. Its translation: CASSLDRDGKQYV.

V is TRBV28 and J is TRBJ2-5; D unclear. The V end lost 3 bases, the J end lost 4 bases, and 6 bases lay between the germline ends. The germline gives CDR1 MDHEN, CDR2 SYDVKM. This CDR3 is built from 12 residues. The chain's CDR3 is CASSLRIETQYF. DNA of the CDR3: TGTGCCAGCAGTTTGAGGATAGAGACCCAGTACTTC.

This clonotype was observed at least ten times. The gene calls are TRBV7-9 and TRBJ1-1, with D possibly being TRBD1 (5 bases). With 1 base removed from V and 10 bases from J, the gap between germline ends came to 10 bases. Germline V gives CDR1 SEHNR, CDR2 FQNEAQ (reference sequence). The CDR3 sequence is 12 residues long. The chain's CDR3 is CASSLGTRGAFF. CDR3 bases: TGTGCCAGCAGCTTAGGGACACGGGGAGCTTTCTTT.

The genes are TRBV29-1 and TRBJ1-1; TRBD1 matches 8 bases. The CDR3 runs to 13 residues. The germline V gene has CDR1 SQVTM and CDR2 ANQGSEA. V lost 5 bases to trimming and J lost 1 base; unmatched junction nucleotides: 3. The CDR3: CSVRQGTNTEAFF. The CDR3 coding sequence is TGCAGCGTTAGACAGGGGACGAACACTGAAGCTTTCTTT.

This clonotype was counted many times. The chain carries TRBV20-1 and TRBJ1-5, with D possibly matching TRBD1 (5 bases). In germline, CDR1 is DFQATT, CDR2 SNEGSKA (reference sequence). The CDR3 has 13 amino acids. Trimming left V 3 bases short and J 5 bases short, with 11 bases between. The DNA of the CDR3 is TGCAGTGCTAGTGGGACCGATTATCAGCCCCAGCATTTT. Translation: CSASGTDYQPQHF.

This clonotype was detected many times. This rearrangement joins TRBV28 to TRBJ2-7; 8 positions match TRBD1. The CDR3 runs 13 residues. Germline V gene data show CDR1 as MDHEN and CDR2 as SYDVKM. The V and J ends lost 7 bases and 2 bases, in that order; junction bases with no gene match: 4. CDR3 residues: CASTTGGTYEQYV. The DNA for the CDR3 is TGTGCCAGCACCACAGGGGGTACCTACGAGCAGTACGTC.

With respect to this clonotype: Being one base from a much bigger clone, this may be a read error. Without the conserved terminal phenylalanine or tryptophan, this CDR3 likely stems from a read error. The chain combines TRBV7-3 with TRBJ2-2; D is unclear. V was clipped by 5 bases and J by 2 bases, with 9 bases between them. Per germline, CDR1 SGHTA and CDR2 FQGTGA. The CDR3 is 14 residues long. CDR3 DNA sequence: TGTGCCAGCAGCCCTAGGAGAAACACCGGGGAGCTGTTTTCT. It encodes CASSPRRNTGELFS.

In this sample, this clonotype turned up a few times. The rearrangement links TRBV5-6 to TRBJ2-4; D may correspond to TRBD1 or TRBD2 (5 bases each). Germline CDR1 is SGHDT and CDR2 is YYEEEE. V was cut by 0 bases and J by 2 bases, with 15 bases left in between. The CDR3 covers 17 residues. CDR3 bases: TGTGCCAGCAGCTTGGCTGGGACCCCTGGGACCAAAAACATTCAGTACTTC. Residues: CASSLAGTPGTKNIQYF.